The rows below give T cell receptor beta chains drawn from one sample of a study of blood T cell repertoires in COVID-19. Assay: immunoSEQ multiplex PCR; the TCRdb copy retains only in-frame clones and omits some. The repertoire includes fewer than 200,000 clones, roughly 93% of them detected once, and roughly 5% sits in the top ten. The sequencing sample was made of peripheral blood. The receptors were sampled from a man aged 18 to 29 with COVID-19, enrolled during active disease. Both conserved end residues are trimmed from each CDR3.

j_gene | v_gene | CDR3aa
TRBJ1-1 | TRBV27 | ASSSGQGLTEAF
TRBJ1-2 | TRBV3-1/TRBV3-2 | ASSSIGTGFGGYT
TRBJ2-2 | TRBV9 | ASSVRSLTGELF
TRBJ1-3 | TRBV6-5 | ASSHRGNTIY
TRBJ1-3 | TRBV10-1 | ASPVNWTGRGNTIY
TRBJ1-2 | TRBV5-4 | ASSLDFGAGYT
TRBJ1-4 | TRBV21-1 | ASSKAGRSANEKLF
TRBJ2-2 | TRBV5-1 | ASSLGVGVNTGELF
TRBJ2-1 | TRBV30 | AWSSVTSGSHNEQF
TRBJ2-1 | TRBV7-6 | ASSLQGESYNEQF
TRBJ2-7 | TRBV9 | ASSVQSVHTGHQHYEQY
TRBJ1-2 | TRBV5-1 | ASSLRQGDGYT
TRBJ2-2 | TRBV5-4 | ASSLDSYANTGELF
TRBJ2-1 | TRBV7-9 | ASSSLSGSGYNEQF
TRBJ2-2 | TRBV27 | ATEGGSGELF
TRBJ2-7 | TRBV24-1 | ATRRQGTYEQY
TRBJ1-2 | TRBV4-1 | ASSQDLAGRSGYT
TRBJ1-2 | TRBV7-2 | ASSDRDRVFANGYT
TRBJ2-7 | TRBV5-6 | ASSLASYEQY
TRBJ2-3 | TRBV10-1 | ASSQDSGRTPNLTDTQY
TRBJ1-4 | TRBV5-4 | ASSSGGTNEKLL
TRBJ2-3 | TRBV5-4 | ASSPSGGSTDTQY
TRBJ1-1 | TRBV5-5 | ASSLVAGNRGEAF
TRBJ1-1 | TRBV6-2/TRBV6-3 | ASSYLQGNSEAF
TRBJ2-1 | TRBV14 | ASSQESGYYYNEQF
TRBJ1-4 | TRBV6-2/TRBV6-3 | ASSYVRGLNEKLL
TRBJ2-5 | TRBV7-2 | ASNLAGTAQETQY
TRBJ1-1 | TRBV18 | ASSPRTPGQGNTEAF
TRBJ2-2 | TRBV27 | ASSPAGGGYTGELF
TRBJ2-3 | TRBV9 | ASSVGGSTDTQY
TRBJ2-2 | TRBV24-1 | ATGHKVQGSNTGELF
TRBJ1-2 | TRBV24-1 | ATSDSKTGNYGYT
TRBJ2-3 | TRBV28 | ASSDPARGTDTQY
TRBJ1-1 | TRBV4-3 | ASSITGNTEAF
TRBJ1-5 | TRBV19 | ASSWTGGLNQPQH
TRBJ1-6 | TRBV7-2 | ASSRAGNSPLH
TRBJ1-5 | TRBV11-2 | ASSHEFNQPQH
TRBJ1-1 | TRBV18 | ASSPGWGTTEAF
TRBJ2-5 | TRBV24-1 | ATSQGARETQY
TRBJ1-5 | TRBV28 | ASSSRDRDYQPQH
TRBJ2-2 | TRBV11-2 | ASSGSWTGTGELF
TRBJ2-7 | TRBV7-8 | ASSLATRYEQY
TRBJ1-3 | TRBV9 | ASSPSGGALGNTIY
TRBJ1-1 | TRBV30 | AWSGIALYGGAF
TRBJ2-1 | TRBV11-2 | ASSSPPSYNEQF
TRBJ2-7 | TRBV28 | ASSLYRERGDEQY
TRBJ1-6 | TRBV19 | ASMRGQGTSPLH
TRBJ2-7 | TRBV7-8 | ASSLAWLAGGGAEQY
TRBJ2-7 | TRBV15 | ATSRDLQGDEQY
TRBJ2-2 | TRBV7-9 | ASTGLITGELF
TRBJ2-1 | TRBV6-2/TRBV6-3 | ASSSPLSSYNEQF
TRBJ2-1 | TRBV15 | ATSPSGIYNEQF
TRBJ2-5 | TRBV7-3 | ASSRTGGETQY
TRBJ2-5 | TRBV28 | ASSLWLAETQY